Listed below are T cell receptor beta chains from one sample, sequenced in a study of cytomegalovirus exposure and HLA in healthy donors. This table comes from immunoSEQ multiplex PCR, and its TCRdb copy is limited to in-frame clones, with some not included. Found here are about 230,000 clones, more than 75% of them singletons; the top ten hold 1.3%. Material for sequencing was PBMCs. These receptors were collected from a human donor in good health. Each CDR3 is given with its conserved first and last residue. The D gene is left open where the match is weak. Not every row has a clone size; where given, it reads once, few, many or a size class.

clone_size | j_call | v_call | d_call | cdr3_nt | cdr3_aa
. | TRBJ2-1 | TRBV10-2 | TRBD2 | TGCGCCAGCAGTGAGTTGTCTAGCGGGAGCTCCTACAATGAGCAGTTCTTC | CASSELSSGSSYNEQFF
. | TRBJ1-5 | TRBV18 | . | TGCGCCAGCTCACCTCAGAAGAATCAGCCCCAGCATTTT | CASSPQKNQPQHF
. | TRBJ2-3 | TRBV1 | . | TGCACCAGCAGCCAAGACCAACACCCGCCCGTAGAAAGGACTAGCGGGGTCACAGATACGCAGTATTTT | CTSSQDQHPPVERTSGVTDTQYF
once | TRBJ1-2 | TRBV7-2 | . | TGTGCCAGCAGCTTAGAAGCGTATGGCTACACCTTC | CASSLEAYGYTF
. | TRBJ1-4 | TRBV29-1 | . | TGCAGCGTTGAGGTTCGGACTAATGAAAAACTGTTTTTT | CSVEVRTNEKLFF
. | TRBJ2-1 | TRBV4-3 | TRBD2 | TGCGCCAGCAGCCAAGACGGGACTAGCACGGGAATAGAGCAGTTCTTC | CASSQDGTSTGIEQFF
. | TRBJ2-1 | TRBV9 | . | TGTGCCAGCAGCGTAGTTGGCCAATACAATGAGCAGTTCTTC | CASSVVGQYNEQFF
. | TRBJ1-5 | TRBV2 | . | TGTGCCAGCAGTTATGGGACACCGCATCAGCCCCAGCATTTT | CASSYGTPHQPQHF
few | TRBJ1-1 | TRBV27 | TRBD1 | TGTGCCAGCAGCCTCGAGACAGGGACCCCTGAAGCTTTCTTT | CASSLETGTPEAFF
. | TRBJ2-7 | TRBV5-1 | TRBD2 | TGCGCCAGCAGATTTGGACTAGCGGACTACGAGCAGTACTTC | CASRFGLADYEQYF
. | TRBJ2-7 | TRBV5-1 | . | TGCGCCAGCAGCTTGGCAGGGGGGAGCTCCTACGAGCAGTACTTC | CASSLAGGSSYEQYF
. | TRBJ2-4 | TRBV7-9 | . | TGTGCCAGCAGTCCCGGACAAGCCAAAAACATTCAGTACTTC | CASSPGQAKNIQYF
. | TRBJ2-7 | TRBV6-5 | TRBD1 | TGTGCCAGCAGCTTCGGGACAGGCGGCACCTACGAGCAGTACTTC | CASSFGTGGTYEQYF
. | TRBJ2-6 | TRBV29-1 | . | TGCAGCGTCGGAGGGGCTGGGGCCAACGTCCTGACTTTC | CSVGGAGANVLTF
. | TRBJ2-5 | TRBV6-5 | . | TGTGCCAGCAGTTACTACATCGAGGGGACCCAGTACTTC | CASSYYIEGTQYF
. | TRBJ2-6 | TRBV4-3 | TRBD2 | TGCGCCAGCAGCCACCAACTGCGGGAGCCAGGGGCCAACGTCCTGACTTTC | CASSHQLREPGANVLTF
. | TRBJ2-7 | TRBV29-1 | TRBD1 | TGCAGCGTTTCCGGGACAGGGGCCCACGAGCAGTACTTC | CSVSGTGAHEQYF
. | TRBJ2-1 | TRBV6-1 | . | TGTGCCAGCTTAAAGGCAGGTATTAGAAATGAGCAGTTCTTC | CASLKAGIRNEQFF
. | TRBJ2-1 | TRBV7-2 | TRBD1 | TGTGCCAGCAGCCCGGCGACAGGGTCGAGCTCCTACAATGAGCAGTTCTTC | CASSPATGSSSYNEQFF
. | TRBJ1-1 | TRBV28 | . | TGTGCCATCGACCGGGGTTATGAAGCTTTCTTT | CAIDRGYEAFF
. | TRBJ1-2 | TRBV7-9 | . | TGTGCCAGCAGCTTAGGGACAGCAACTGGCTACACCTTC | CASSLGTATGYTF
. | TRBJ2-3 | TRBV4-3 | TRBD2 | TGCGCCAGCAGCCAAGTAGGACTAGCGGGAGGCCCGGATACGCAGTATTTT | CASSQVGLAGGPDTQYF
. | TRBJ2-1 | TRBV15 | TRBD2 | TGTGCCACCAGCAGCCACGCTAGCGGGGACAATGAGCAGTTCTTC | CATSSHASGDNEQFF
. | TRBJ2-7 | TRBV4-2 | . | TGTGCCAGCAGCCATGGACAGATCTCCTACGAGCAGTACTTC | CASSHGQISYEQYF
. | TRBJ2-5 | TRBV9 | TRBD2 | TGTGCCAGCAGCGGAGGACTAGCGGGAGGATCTGAGACCCAGTACTTC | CASSGGLAGGSETQYF
once | TRBJ2-7 | TRBV7-2 | . | TGTGCCAGCAGCTTAGCGGTCGGGAGTTCCTACGAGCAGTACTTC | CASSLAVGSSYEQYF
. | TRBJ1-2 | TRBV4-3 | TRBD1 | TGCGCCAGCAGCCAGGCAAGGACAGGGGGGGATGGCTACACCTTC | CASSQARTGGDGYTF
. | TRBJ1-2 | TRBV4-1 | . | TGCGCCAGCAGCCAAGACCGGACCGGACAGACCTATGGCTACACCTTC | CASSQDRTGQTYGYTF
. | TRBJ1-1 | TRBV4-1 | . | TGCGCCAGCAGCCAAGACCATAACACTGAAGCTTTCTTT | CASSQDHNTEAFF
. | TRBJ2-5 | TRBV5-1 | . | TGCGCCAGCAGCTCGGCGGACAGACCTCTGGAGACCCAGTACTTC | CASSSADRPLETQYF
. | TRBJ2-7 | TRBV27 | . | TGTGCCAGCAGTTTATTGGCCAGGAAGGTTCCCTACGAGCAGTACTTC | CASSLLARKVPYEQYF
. | TRBJ1-1 | TRBV10-1 | . | TGCGCCAGCAGTGACAGGGGTGAAGCTTTCTTT | CASSDRGEAFF
. | TRBJ2-3 | TRBV11-2 | TRBD2 | TGTGCCAGCAGCTTAGGGACTAGCGAAATAGATACGCAGTATTTT | CASSLGTSEIDTQYF
once | TRBJ2-7 | TRBV5-1 | TRBD1 | TGCGCCAGCAGCTTGGGCGGGGGGCTGCGACAGGGGGCCTCCTACGAGCAGTACTTC | CASSLGGGLRQGASYEQYF
. | TRBJ2-7 | TRBV7-8 | TRBD2 | TGTGCCAGCAGCTTACGGCGGGAGAGCTCCTACGAGCAGTACTTC | CASSLRRESSYEQYF
. | TRBJ1-4 | TRBV21-1 | . | TGTGCCAGCAGCAAATGGTACCCTTTGGGGGACAATGGGGGGGAGGAACTGTTTTTT | CASSKWYPLGDNGGEELFF
. | TRBJ2-4 | TRBV15 | TRBD1 | TGTGCCACCAGCAGAGACCGGGGACAGGGGAGGGACATTCAGTACTTC | CATSRDRGQGRDIQYF
. | TRBJ2-1 | TRBV21-1 | . | . | CASSKVGPGNFGHEQFF
once | TRBJ2-1 | TRBV7-3 | TRBD2 | TGTGCCAGCAGCCCTAGCGGCGGGGCGGCCTACAATGAGCAGTTCTTC | CASSPSGGAAYNEQFF